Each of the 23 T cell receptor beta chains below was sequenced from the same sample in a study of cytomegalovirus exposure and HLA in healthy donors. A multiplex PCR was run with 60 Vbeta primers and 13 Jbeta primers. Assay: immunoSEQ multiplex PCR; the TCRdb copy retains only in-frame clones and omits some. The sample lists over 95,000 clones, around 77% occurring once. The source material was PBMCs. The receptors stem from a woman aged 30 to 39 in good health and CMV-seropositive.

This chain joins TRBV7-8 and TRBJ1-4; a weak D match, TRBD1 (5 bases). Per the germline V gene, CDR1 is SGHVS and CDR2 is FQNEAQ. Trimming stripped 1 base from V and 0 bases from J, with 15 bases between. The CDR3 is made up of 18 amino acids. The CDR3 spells CASSLVGVWGATNEKLFF. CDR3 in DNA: TGTGCCAGCAGCTTAGTAGGAGTCTGGGGGGCAACTAATGAAAAACTGTTTTTT.

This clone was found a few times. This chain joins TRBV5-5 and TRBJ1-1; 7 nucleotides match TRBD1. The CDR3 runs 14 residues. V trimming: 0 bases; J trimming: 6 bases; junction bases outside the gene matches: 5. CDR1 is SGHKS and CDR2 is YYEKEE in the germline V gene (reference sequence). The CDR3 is CASSLGQGWAEAFF. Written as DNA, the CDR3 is TGTGCCAGCAGCTTGGGACAGGGATGGGCTGAAGCTTTCTTT. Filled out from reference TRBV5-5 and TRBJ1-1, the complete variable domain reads DAGVTQSPTHLIKTRGQQVTLRCSPISGHKSVSWYQQVLGQGPQFIFQYYEKEERGRGNFPDRFSARQFPNYSSELNVNALLLGDSALYLCASSLGQGWAEAFFGQGTRLTVV.

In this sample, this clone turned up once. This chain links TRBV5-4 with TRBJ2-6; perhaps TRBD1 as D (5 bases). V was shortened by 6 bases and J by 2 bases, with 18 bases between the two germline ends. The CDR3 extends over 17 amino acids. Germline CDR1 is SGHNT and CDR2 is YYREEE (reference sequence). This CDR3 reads CASTWAEEGAGANVLTF. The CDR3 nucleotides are TGTGCCAGCACCTGGGCCGAGGAAGGGGCTGGGGCCAACGTCCTGACTTTC.

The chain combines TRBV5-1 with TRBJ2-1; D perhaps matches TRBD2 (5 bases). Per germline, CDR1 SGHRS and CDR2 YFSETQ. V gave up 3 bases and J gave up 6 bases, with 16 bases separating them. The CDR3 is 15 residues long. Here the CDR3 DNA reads TGCGCCAGCAGCTCCGGGAACACAGCGGTCAATGAGCAGTTCTTC. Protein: CASSSGNTAVNEQFF.

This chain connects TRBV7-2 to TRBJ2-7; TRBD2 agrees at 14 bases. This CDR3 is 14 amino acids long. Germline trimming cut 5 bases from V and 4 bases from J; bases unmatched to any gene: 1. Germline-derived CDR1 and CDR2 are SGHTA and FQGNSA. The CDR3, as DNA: TGTGCCAGCAGCAGGACTAGCGGGAGGTACGAGCAGTACTTC. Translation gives CASSRTSGRYEQYF.

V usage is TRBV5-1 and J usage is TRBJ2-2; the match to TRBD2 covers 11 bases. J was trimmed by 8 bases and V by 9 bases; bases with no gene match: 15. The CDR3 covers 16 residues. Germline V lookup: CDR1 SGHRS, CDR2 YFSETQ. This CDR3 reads CATFPNSGGARGELFF. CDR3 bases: TGCGCCACTTTCCCCAATAGCGGGGGGGCGAGAGGGGAGCTGTTTTTT.

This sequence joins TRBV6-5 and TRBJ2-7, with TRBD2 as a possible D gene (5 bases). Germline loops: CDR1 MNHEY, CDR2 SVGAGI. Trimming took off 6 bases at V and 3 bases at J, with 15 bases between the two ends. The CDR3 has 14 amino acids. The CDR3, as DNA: TGTGCCAGCAGCCGGGGTGTGATTAGCTACGAGCAGTACTTC. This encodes CASSRGVISYEQYF.

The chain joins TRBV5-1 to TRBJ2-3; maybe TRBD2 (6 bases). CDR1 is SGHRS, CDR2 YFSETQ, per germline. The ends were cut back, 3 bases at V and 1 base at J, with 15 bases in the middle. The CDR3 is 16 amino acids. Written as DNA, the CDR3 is TGCGCCAGCAGCTCATGGTACGGGGGAGGCACAGATACGCAGTATTTT. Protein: CASSSWYGGGTDTQYF.

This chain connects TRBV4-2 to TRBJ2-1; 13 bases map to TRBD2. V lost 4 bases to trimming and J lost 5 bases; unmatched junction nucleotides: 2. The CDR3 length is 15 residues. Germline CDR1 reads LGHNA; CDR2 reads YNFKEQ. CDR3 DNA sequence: TGTGCCAGCAGCCGCGGGACTAGCGGGGACAATGAGCAGTTCTTC. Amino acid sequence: CASSRGTSGDNEQFF.

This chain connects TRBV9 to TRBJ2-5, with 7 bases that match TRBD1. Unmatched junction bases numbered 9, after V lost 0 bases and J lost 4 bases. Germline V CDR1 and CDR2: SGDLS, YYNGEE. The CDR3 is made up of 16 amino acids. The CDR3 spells CASSVGSAGGTETQYF. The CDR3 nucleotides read TGTGCCAGCAGCGTAGGGTCGGCAGGGGGAACAGAGACCCAGTACTTC.

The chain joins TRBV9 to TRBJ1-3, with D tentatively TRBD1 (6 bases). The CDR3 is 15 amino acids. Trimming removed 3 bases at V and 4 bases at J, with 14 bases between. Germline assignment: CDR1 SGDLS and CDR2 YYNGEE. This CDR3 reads CASSAGGLNGNTIYF. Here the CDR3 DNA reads TGTGCCAGCAGCGCGGGGGGGCTTAACGGAAACACCATATATTTT.

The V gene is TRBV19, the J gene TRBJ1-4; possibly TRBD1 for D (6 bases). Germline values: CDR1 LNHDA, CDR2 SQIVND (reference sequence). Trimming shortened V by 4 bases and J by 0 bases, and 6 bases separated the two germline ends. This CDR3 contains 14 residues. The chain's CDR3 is CASSTGATNEKLFF. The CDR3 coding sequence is TGTGCCAGTAGTACAGGGGCAACTAATGAAAAACTGTTTTTT. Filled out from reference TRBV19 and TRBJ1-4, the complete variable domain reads DGGITQSPKYLFRKEGQNVTLSCEQNLNHDAMYWYRQDPGQGLRLIYYSQIVNDFQKGDIAEGYSVSREKKESFPLTVTSAQKNPTAFYLCASSTGATNEKLFFGSGTQLSVL.

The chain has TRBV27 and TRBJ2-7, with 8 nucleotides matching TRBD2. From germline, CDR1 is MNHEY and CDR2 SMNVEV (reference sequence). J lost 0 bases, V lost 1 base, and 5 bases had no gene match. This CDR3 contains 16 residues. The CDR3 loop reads CASSLYGGGSSYEQYF. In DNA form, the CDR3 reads TGTGCCAGCAGTTTATATGGCGGGGGGAGCTCCTACGAGCAGTACTTC.

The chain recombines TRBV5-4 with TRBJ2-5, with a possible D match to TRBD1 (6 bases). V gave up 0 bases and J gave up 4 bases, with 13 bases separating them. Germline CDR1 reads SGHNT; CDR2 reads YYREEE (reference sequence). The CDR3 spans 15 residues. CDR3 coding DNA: TGTGCCAGCAGCTTGGCCGGAAACAGGGCAGAGACCCAGTACTTC. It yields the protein CASSLAGNRAETQYF.

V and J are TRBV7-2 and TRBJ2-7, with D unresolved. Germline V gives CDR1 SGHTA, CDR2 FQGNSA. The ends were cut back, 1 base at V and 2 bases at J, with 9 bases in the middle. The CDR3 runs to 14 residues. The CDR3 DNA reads TGTGCCAGCAGCTTAGTCAGAAACCCCTACGAGCAGTACTTC. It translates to CASSLVRNPYEQYF.

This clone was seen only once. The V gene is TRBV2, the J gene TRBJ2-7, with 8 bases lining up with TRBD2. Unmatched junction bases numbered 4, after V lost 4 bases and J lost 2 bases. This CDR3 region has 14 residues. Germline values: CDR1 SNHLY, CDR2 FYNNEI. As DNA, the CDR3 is TGTGCCAGCAGTGTCGCGGGAGGAGCCTACGAGCAGTACTTC. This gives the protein CASSVAGGAYEQYF.

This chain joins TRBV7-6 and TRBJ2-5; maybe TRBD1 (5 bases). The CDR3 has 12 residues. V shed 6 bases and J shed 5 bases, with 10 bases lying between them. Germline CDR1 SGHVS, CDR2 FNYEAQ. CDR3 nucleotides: TGTGCCAGCAGTTCATACAGGGAGACCCAGTACTTC. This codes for CASSSYRETQYF.

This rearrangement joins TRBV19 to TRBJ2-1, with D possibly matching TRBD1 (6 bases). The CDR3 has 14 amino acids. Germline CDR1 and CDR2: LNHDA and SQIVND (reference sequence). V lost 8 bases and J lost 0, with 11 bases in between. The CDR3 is CASDRTLSYNEQFF. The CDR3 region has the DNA TGTGCCAGTGACAGGACCCTCTCCTACAATGAGCAGTTCTTC. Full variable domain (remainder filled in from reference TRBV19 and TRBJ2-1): DGGITQSPKYLFRKEGQNVTLSCEQNLNHDAMYWYRQDPGQGLRLIYYSQIVNDFQKGDIAEGYSVSREKKESFPLTVTSAQKNPTAFYLCASDRTLSYNEQFFGPGTRLTVL.

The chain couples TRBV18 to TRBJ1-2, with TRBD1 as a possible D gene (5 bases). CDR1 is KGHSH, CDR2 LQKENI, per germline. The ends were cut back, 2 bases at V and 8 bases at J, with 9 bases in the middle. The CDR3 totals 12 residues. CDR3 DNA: TGTGCCAGCTCACCATCAGGGAACGGCTACACCTTC. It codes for CASSPSGNGYTF.

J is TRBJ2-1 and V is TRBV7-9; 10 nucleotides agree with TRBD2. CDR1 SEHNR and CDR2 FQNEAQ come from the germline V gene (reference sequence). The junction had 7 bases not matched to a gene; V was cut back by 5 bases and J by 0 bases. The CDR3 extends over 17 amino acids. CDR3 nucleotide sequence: TGTGCCAGCAGCCCTACCGTAGCGGGAGGCTCCTACAATGAGCAGTTCTTC. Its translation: CASSPTVAGGSYNEQFF.

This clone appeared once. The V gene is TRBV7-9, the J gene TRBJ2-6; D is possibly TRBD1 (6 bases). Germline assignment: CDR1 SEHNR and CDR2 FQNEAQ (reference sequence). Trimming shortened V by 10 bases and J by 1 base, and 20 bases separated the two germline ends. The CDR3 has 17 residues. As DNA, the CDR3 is TGTGCCAACCCAAGGGGGTCCCTATTATCTGGGGCCAACGTCCTGACTTTC. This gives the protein CANPRGSLLSGANVLTF.

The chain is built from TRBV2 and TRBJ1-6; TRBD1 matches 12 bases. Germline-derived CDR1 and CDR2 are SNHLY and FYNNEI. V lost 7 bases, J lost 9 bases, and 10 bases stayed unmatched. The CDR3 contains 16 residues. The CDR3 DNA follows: TGTGCCAGCAATATACCGGGACAGGGGGCAGCTTCACCCCTCCACTTT. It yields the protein CASNIPGQGAASPLHF.

The chain's CDR3 is CASSAQTSGANNEQFF. The DNA of the CDR3 is TGTGCCAGCAGCGCCCAGACTAGCGGAGCAAACAATGAGCAGTTCTTC. The chain joins TRBV9 to TRBJ2-1; TRBD2 matches at 9 bases. Losses at the gene ends were 3 bases for V and 5 bases for J; bases not matched to a gene: 9. Germline V gene sequence: CDR1 SGDLS, CDR2 YYNGEE. This CDR3 is 16 amino acids long.